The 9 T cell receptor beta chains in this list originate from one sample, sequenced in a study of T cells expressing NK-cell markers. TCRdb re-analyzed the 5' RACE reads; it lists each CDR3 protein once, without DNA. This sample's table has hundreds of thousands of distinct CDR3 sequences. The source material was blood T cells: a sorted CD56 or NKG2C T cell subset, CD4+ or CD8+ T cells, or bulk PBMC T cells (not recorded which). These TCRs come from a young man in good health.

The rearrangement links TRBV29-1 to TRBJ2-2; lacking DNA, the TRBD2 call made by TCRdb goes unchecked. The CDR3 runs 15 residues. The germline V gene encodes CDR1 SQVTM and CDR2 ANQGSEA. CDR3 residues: CSATGLQPGGGELFF.

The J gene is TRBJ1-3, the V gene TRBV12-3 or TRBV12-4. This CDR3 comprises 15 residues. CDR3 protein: CASSPSWRLRYTIYF.

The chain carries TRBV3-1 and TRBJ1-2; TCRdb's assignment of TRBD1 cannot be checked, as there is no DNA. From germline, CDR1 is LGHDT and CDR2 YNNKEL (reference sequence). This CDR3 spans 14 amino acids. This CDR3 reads CASSPRQSPYGYTF. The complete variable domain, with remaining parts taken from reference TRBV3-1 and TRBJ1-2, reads DTAVSQTPKYLVTQMGNDKSIKCEQNLGHDTMYWYKQDSKKFLKIMFSYNNKELIINETVPNRFSPKSPDKAHLNLHINSLELGDSAVYFCASSPRQSPYGYTFGSGTRLTVV.

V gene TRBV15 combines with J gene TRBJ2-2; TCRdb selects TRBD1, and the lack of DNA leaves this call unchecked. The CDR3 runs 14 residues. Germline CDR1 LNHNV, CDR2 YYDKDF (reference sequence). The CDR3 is CATSRRTGTGELFF.

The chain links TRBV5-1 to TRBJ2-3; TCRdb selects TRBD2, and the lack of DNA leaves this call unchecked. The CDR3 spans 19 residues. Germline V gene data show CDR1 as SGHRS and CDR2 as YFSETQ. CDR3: CAREPRLAGEEDSTDTQYF.

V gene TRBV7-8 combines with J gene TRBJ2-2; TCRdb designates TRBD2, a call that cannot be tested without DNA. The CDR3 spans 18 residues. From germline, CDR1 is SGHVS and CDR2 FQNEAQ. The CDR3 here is CASTTAPGLTANTGELFF.

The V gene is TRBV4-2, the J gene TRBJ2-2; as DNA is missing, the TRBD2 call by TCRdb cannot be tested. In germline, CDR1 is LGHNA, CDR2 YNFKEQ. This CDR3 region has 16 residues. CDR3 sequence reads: CASSQSGDGGTGELFF.

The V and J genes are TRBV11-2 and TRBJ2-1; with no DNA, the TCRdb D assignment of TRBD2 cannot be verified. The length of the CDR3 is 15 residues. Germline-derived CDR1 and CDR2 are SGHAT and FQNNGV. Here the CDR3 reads CASSLSLAGVGEQFF.

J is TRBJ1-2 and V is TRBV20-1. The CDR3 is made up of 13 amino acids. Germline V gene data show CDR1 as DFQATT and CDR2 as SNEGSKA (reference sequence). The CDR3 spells CSARDGGNYGYTF.